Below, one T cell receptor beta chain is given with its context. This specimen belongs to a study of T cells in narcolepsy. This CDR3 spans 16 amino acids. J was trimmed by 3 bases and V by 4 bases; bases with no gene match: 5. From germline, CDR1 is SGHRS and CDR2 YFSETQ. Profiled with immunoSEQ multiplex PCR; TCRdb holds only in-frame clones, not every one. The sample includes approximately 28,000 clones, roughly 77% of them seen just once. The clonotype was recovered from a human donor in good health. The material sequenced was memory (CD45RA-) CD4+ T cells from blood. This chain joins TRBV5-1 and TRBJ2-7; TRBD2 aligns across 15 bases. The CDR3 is CASSQGLAGGGYEQYF. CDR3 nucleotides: TGCGCCAGCAGCCAGGGACTAGCGGGAGGCGGCTACGAGCAGTACTTC.